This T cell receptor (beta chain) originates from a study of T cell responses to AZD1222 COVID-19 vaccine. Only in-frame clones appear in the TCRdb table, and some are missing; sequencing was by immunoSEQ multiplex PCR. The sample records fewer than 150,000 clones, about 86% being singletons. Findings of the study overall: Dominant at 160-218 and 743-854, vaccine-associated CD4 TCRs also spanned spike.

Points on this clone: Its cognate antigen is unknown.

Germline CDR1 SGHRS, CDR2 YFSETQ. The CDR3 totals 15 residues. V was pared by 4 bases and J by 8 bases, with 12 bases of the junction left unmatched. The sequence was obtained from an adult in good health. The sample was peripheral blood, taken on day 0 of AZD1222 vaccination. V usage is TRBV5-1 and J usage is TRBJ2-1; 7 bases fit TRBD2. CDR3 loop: CASSKSGIAMDEQFF. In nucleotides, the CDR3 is TGCGCCAGCAGCAAGAGCGGGATCGCGATGGATGAGCAGTTCTTC.